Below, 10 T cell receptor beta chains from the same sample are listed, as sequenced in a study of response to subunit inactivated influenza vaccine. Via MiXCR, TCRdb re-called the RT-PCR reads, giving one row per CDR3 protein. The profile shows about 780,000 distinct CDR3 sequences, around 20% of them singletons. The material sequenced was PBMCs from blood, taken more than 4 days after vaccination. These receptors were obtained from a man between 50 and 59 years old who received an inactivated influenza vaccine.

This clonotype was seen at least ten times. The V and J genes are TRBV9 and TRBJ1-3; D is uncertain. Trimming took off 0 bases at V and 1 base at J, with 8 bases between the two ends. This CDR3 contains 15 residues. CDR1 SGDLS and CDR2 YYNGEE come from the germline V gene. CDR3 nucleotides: TGTGCCAGCAGCGTAGGAAGTGGGTCTGGAAACACCATATATTTT. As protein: CASSVGSGSGNTIYF.

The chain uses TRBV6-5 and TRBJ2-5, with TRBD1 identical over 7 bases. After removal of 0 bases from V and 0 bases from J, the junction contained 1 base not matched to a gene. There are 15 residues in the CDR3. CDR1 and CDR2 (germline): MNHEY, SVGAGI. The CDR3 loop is CASSYSDRDQETQYF. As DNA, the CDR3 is TGTGCCAGCAGTTACTCTGACAGGGACCAAGAGACCCAGTACTTC.

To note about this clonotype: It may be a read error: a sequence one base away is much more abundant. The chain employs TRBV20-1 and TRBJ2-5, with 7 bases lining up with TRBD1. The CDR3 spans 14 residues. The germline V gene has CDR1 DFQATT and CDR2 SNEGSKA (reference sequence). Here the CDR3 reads CSAGTGVGQETQHF. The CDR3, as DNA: TGCAGTGCTGGAACAGGGGTGGGGCAAGAGACCCAGCACTTC.

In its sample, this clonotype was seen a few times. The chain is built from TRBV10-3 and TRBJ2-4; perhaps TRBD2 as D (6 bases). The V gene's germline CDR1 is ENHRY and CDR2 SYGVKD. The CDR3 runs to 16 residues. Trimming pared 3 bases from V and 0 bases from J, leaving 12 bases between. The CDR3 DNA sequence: TGTGCCATCAGTGACAGTCTGGGACTAGCCAAAAACATTCAGTACTTC. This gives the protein CAISDSLGLAKNIQYF.

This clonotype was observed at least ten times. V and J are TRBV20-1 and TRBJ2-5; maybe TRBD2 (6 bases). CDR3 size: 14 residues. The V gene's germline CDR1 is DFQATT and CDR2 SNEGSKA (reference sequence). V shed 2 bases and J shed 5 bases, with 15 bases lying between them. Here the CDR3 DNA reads TGCAGTGCTAGACCGCCACGGGGGTGGGAGACCCAGTACTTC. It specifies CSARPPRGWETQYF.

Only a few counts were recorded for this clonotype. In nucleotides, the CDR3 is TGTGCCAGCAGCTTAGCAGGGGTAGACTATGGCTACACCTTC. It is translated as CASSLAGVDYGYTF. The genes are TRBV7-9 and TRBJ1-2; the D gene is possibly TRBD1 (5 bases). CDR3 length: 14 residues. Trimming took off 0 bases at V and 3 bases at J, with 8 bases between the two ends. The germline gives CDR1 SEHNR, CDR2 FQNEAQ (reference sequence).

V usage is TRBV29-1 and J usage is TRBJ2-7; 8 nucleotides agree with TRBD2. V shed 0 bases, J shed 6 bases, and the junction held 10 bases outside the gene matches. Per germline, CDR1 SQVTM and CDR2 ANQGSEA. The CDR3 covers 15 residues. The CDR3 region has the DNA TGCAGCGTTGAAGAGCCGGGACTAGGAGTCCGCGAGCAGTACTTC. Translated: CSVEEPGLGVREQYF.

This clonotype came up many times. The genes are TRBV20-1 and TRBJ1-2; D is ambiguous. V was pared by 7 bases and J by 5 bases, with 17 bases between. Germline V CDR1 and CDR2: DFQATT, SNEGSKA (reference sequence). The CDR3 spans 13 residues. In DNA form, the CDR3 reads TGCAGTGTCCAGACCCTTCAACGTTATGGCTACACCTTC. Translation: CSVQTLQRYGYTF.

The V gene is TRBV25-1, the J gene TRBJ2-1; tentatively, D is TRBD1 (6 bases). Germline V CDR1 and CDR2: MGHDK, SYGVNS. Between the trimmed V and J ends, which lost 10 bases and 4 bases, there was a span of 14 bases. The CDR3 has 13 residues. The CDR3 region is CATAETGYNEQFF. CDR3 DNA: TGTGCCACCGCCGAGACAGGATACAATGAGCAGTTCTTC.

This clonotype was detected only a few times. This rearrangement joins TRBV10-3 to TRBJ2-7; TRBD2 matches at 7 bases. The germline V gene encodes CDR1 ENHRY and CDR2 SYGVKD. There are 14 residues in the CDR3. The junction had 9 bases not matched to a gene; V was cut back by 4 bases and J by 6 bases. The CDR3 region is CAISAEGGPFEQYF. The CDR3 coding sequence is TGTGCCATCAGTGCGGAGGGAGGGCCGTTCGAGCAGTACTTC.